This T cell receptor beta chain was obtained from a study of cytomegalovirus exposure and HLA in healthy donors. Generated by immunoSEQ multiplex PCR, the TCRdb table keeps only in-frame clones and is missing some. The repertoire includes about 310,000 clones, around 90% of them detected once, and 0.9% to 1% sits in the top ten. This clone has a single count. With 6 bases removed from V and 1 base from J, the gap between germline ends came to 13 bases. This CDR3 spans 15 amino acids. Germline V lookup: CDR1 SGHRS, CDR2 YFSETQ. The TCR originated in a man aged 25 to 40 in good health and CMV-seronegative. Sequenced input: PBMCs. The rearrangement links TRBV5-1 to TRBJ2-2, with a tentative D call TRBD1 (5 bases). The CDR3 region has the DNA TGCGCCAGCACCCCCTTAACAGGGAACACCGGGGAGCTGTTTTTT. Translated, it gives CASTPLTGNTGELFF.